These T cell receptor beta chains were read from a single sample in a study of glioma-infiltrating T cells. TCRdb reanalysed the multiplex PCR reads using MiXCR and keeps one entry per CDR3 protein. Altogether more than 300,000 distinct CDR3 sequences are present, roughly two fifths being singletons, with the ten largest covering 9.5% to 15%. Sample: glioma tissue, nonneoplastic brain tissue, or PBMCs (not recorded which). These receptors were collected from a human donor with low-grade glioma or glioblastoma, undergoing nonglioma brain surgery, or in good health (not recorded which). The CDR3 runs from the conserved cysteine through the conserved F or W. D genes are given only for firm matches. A clone size is listed for some rows: how often the clone was seen (once, few, many), or a class if it is expanded.

clone size	V gene	D gene	J gene	CDR3 DNA	CDR3 protein
NA	TRBV27	TRBD1	TRBJ2-2	TGTGCCAGCAGTTTATCGTCGGGACAGGGGGCGAAGGAGCTGTTTTTT	CASSLSSGQGAKELFF
NA	TRBV5-4	NA	TRBJ2-5	TGTGCCAGCAGCCGTCGGTTAGCTGAACAAGAGACCCAGTACTTC	CASSRRLAEQETQYF
many	TRBV4-3	NA	TRBJ1-2	TGCGCCAGCAGCCAAGGATTGACGGAAACCAACTATGGCTACACCTTC	CASSQGLTETNYGYTF
NA	TRBV29-1	NA	TRBJ1-2	TGCAGCGTCTCGAGGACCTATGGCTACGCCTTC	CSVSRTYGYAF
NA	TRBV7-2	NA	TRBJ2-4	TGTGCCAGCAGCCTTCGATCCCCCCACAACATTCAGTGCTTC	CASSLRSPHNIQCF
few	TRBV28	NA	TRBJ1-1	TGTGCCAGCGCGACCCCCAGGCGGGCTTTCTTT	CASATPRRAFF
many	TRBV20-1	NA	TRBJ1-4	TGCAGTGCTTTGACAGAAGCTAATGAAAAACTGTTTTTT	CSALTEANEKLFF
NA	TRBV20-1	NA	TRBJ2-7	TGCAGTGCTAGAGATCCCCTGACAGGTAGCTCCTACGAGCAGTACTTC	CSARDPLTGSSYEQYF
NA	TRBV5-1	NA	TRBJ1-2	TGCGCCAGCAGCCTGGATCCGGGGCCGAATGGCTACACCTTC	CASSLDPGPNGYTF
few	TRBV20-1	TRBD2	TRBJ2-7	TGCAGTGCCACACTAGCGGTCTACGAGCAGTACTTC	CSATLAVYEQYF
many	TRBV6-1	NA	TRBJ1-2	TGTGCCAGCAGTCAAGTCCGTTCCCCTAATGGCTACACCTTC	CASSQVRSPNGYTF
NA	TRBV4-3	NA	TRBJ2-4	TGCGCCAGCAGCCAGCTCCAGCGGGTAGCCAAAAACATTCAGTACTTC	CASSQLQRVAKNIQYF
NA	TRBV6-2/TRBV6-3	NA	TRBJ2-1	TGTGCCAGCACCCTCAGCTCCTACAATGTGCAGTTCTTC	CASTLSSYNVQFF
NA	TRBV20-1	TRBD2	TRBJ2-1	TGCAGTCAACGGACTAGCGGGATCAATGAGCAGTTCTTC	CSQRTSGINEQFF
NA	TRBV20-1	NA	TRBJ2-3	TGCAGTGCTTCTATAGCGGAACGCACAGATACGCAGTATTTT	CSASIAERTDTQYF
NA	TRBV7-2	TRBD2	TRBJ2-1	TGTGCCAGCAGCTTTACTAGCGGGAGGGGGTCCTACAATGAGCAGTTCTTC	CASSFTSGRGSYNEQFF
NA	TRBV28	TRBD1	TRBJ2-7	TGTGCCGGCAGTCCGGACAGGTGGGCCTACGAGCAGTACTTC	CAGSPDRWAYEQYF
many	TRBV27	NA	TRBJ1-2	TGTGCCAGCAGCCCCGTACTACAGAGCTATGGCTACACCTTC	CASSPVLQSYGYTF
many	TRBV6-2/TRBV6-3	NA	TRBJ2-1	TGTGCCAGCAGTTACTCGGGGGCAAGCGGTTGGGACCACAATGAGCAGTTCTTC	CASSYSGASGWDHNEQFF
NA	TRBV7-2	NA	TRBJ1-2	TGTGCCAGCAGCTTTTCGACATTTGGGGGTGGCTACACCTTC	CASSFSTFGGGYTF
NA	TRBV19	NA	TRBJ1-5	TGTGCCAGTGCTAAGGGGAGGTATAGCAATCAGCCCCAGCATTTT	CASAKGRYSNQPQHF
few	TRBV4-1	NA	TRBJ2-3	TGCGCCAGCAGCCAAGATATCGCTTATACGCAGTATTTT	CASSQDIAYTQYF
NA	TRBV7-3	NA	TRBJ2-1	TGTGCCAGCAGCCCCGGTTCGCGGGACTACAATGAGCAGTTCTTC	CASSPGSRDYNEQFF
many	TRBV20-1	NA	TRBJ1-1	TGCAGTGTTAGGGGTTGGAACACTGAAGCTTTCTTT	CSVRGWNTEAFF
few	TRBV28	NA	TRBJ2-5	TGTGCCAGCAGTTGGGCGCTGGAGACCCAGTACTTC	CASSWALETQYF
NA	TRBV4-1	NA	TRBJ1-2	TGCGCCAGCAGCCAAGATCGGGGAGCGTGGGGCTACACCTTC	CASSQDRGAWGYTF
NA	TRBV5-1	TRBD1	TRBJ1-2	TGCGCCAGCAGGAATATGCCGGACAGGGGGCTACGGACCACCTTC	CASRNMPDRGLRTTF
NA	TRBV2	NA	TRBJ2-2	TGTGCCAGCGGCCGCAGGAGGATAAGGACCGGGGAGCAGTTTTTT	CASGRRRIRTGEQFF
few	TRBV24-1	NA	TRBJ1-4	TGTGCCACCAGTGATTTAGTGGGTGAAAAACTGTTTTTT	CATSDLVGEKLFF